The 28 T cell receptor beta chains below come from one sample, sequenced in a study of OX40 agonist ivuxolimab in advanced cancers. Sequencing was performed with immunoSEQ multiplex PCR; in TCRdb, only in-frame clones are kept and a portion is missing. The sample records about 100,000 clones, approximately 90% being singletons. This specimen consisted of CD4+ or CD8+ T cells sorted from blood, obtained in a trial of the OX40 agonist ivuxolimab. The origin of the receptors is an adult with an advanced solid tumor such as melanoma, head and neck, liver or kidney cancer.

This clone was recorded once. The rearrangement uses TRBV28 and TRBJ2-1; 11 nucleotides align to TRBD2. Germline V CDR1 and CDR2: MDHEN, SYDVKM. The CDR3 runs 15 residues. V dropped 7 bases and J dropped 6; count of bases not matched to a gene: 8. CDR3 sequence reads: CASTTSGSQANEQFF. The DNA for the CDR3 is TGTGCCAGCACCACTAGCGGGAGTCAAGCCAATGAGCAGTTCTTC. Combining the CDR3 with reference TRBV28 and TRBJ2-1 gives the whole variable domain DVKVTQSSRYLVKRTGEKVFLECVQDMDHENMFWYRQDPGLGLRLIYFSYDVKMKEKGDIPEGYSVSREKKERFSLILESASTNQTSMYLCASTTSGSQANEQFFGPGTRLTVL.

CDR3: CATSVKFQSSSSTDTQYF. CDR3 DNA sequence: TGTGCCACCAGCGTCAAATTTCAGAGTAGCTCTAGCACAGATACGCAGTATTTT. The J gene is TRBJ2-3, the V gene TRBV15; no definite D call. This CDR3 comprises 18 residues. Germline V gene sequence: CDR1 LNHNV, CDR2 YYDKDF (reference sequence). Trimming took off 5 bases at V and 0 bases at J, with 21 bases between the two ends.

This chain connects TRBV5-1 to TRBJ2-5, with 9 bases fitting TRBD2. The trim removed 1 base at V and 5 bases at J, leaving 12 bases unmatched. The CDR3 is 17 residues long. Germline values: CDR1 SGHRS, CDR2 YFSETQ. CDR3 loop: CASSLWGSGSGLETQYF. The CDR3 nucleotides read TGCGCCAGCAGCTTGTGGGGTAGCGGGAGCGGTCTGGAGACCCAGTACTTC.

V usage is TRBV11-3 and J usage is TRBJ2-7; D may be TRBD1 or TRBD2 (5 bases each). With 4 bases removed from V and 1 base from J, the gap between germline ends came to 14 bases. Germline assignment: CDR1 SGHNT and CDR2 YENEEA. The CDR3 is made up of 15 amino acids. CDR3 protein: CASSSQGSASYEQYF. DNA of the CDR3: TGTGCCAGCAGCTCCCAGGGTAGCGCGTCCTACGAGCAGTACTTC.

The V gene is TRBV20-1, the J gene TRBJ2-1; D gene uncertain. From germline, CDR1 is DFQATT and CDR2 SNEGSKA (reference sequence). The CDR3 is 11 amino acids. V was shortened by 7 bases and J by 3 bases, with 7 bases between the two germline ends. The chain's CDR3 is CSGRFYNEQFF. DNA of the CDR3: TGCAGTGGCCGATTCTACAATGAGCAGTTCTTC.

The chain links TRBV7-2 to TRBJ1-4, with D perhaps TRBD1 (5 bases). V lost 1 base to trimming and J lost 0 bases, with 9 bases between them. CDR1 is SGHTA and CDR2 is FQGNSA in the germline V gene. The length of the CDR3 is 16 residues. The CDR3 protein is CASSLGRGATNEKLFF. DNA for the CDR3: TGTGCCAGCAGCTTAGGGAGGGGTGCAACTAATGAAAAACTGTTTTTT. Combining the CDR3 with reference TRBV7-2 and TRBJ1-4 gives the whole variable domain GAGVSQSPSNKVTEKGKDVELRCDPISGHTALYWYRQSLGQGLEFLIYFQGNSAPDKSGLPSDRFSAERTGGSVSTLTIQRTQQEDSAVYLCASSLGRGATNEKLFFGSGTQLSVL.

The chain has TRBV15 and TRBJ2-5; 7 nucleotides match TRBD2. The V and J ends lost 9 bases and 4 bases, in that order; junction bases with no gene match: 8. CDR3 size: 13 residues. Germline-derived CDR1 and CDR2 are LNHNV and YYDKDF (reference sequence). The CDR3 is CATSSGGGETQYF. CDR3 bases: TGTGCCACGTCCTCGGGAGGTGGAGAGACCCAGTACTTC.

The CDR3 nucleotides are TGTGCCAGCAGATCCCCCGGGGGTGCAGAGACCCAGTACTTC. It encodes CASRSPGGAETQYF. The V and J genes are TRBV28 and TRBJ2-5, with D possibly being TRBD2 (6 bases). V gave up 6 bases and J gave up 4 bases, with 15 bases separating them. The CDR3 consists of 14 residues. Germline V gene sequence: CDR1 MDHEN, CDR2 SYDVKM.

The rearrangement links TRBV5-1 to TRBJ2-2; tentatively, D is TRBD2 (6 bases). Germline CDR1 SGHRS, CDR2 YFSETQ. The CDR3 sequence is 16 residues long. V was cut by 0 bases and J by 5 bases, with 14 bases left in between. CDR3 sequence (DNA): TGCGCCAGCAGCTTGGTCAACGGGAGAGGTACCGGGGAGCTGTTTTTT. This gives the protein CASSLVNGRGTGELFF. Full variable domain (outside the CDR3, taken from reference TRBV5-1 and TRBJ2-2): KAGVTQTPRYLIKTRGQQVTLSCSPISGHRSVSWYQQTPGQGLQFLFEYFSETQRNKGNFPGRFSGRQFSNSRSEMNVSTLELGDSALYLCASSLVNGRGTGELFFGEGSRLTVL.

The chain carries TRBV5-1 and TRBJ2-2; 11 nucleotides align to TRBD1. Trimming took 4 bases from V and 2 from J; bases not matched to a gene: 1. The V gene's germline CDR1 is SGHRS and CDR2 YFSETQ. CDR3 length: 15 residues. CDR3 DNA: TGCGCCAGCAGCGGGACAGGGGGAAACACCGGGGAGCTGTTTTTT. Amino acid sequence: CASSGTGGNTGELFF. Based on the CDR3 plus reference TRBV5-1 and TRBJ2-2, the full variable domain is KAGVTQTPRYLIKTRGQQVTLSCSPISGHRSVSWYQQTPGQGLQFLFEYFSETQRNKGNFPGRFSGRQFSNSRSEMNVSTLELGDSALYLCASSGTGGNTGELFFGEGSRLTVL.

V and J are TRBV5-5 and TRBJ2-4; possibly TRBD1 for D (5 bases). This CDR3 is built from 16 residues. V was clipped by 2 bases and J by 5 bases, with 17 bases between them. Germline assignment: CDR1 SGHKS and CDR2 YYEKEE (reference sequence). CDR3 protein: CASSLGASRSQNIQYF. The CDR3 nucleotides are TGTGCCAGCAGCTTAGGGGCCAGCAGGAGTCAAAACATTCAGTACTTC.

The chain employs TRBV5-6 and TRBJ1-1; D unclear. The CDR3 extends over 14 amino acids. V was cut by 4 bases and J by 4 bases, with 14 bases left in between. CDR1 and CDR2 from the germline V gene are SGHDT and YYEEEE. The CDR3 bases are TGTGCCAGCAGCACGCCCGGCAGAGGCACTGAAGCTTTCTTT. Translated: CASSTPGRGTEAFF.

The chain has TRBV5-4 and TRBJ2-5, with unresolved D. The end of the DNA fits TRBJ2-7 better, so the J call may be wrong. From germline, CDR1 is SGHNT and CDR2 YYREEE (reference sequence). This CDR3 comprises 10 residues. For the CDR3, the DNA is TGTGCCAGCAGCGGTGGCGAGCAGTACTTC. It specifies CASSGGEQYF.

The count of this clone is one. CDR3 sequence reads: CASGSTGTYEQYF. In nucleotides, the CDR3 is TGTGCCAGCGGATCGACAGGGACCTACGAGCAGTACTTC. This sequence joins TRBV28 and TRBJ2-7; TRBD1 matches 7 bases. Germline CDR1 reads MDHEN; CDR2 reads SYDVKM. This CDR3 has 13 amino acids. With 8 bases clipped from V and 2 bases from J, the junction kept 6 bases outside the gene matches.

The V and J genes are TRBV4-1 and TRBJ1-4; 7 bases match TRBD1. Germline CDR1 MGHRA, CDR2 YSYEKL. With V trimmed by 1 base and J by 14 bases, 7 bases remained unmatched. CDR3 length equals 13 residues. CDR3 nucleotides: TGCGCCAGCAGCCAAGGGGGGGGACAGACGCTGTTTTTT. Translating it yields CASSQGGGQTLFF.

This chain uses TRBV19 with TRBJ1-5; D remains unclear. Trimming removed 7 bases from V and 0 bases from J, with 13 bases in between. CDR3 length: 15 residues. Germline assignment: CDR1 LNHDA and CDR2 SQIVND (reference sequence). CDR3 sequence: CASTRGPTSNQPQHF. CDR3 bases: TGTGCCAGTACAAGAGGGCCTACTAGCAATCAGCCCCAGCATTTT.

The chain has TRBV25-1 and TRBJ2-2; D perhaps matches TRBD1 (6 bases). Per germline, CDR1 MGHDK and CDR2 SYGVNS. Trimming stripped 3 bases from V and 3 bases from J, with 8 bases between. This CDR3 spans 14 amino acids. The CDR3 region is CASSDRGHTGELFF. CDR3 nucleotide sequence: TGTGCCAGCAGTGACAGGGGCCACACCGGGGAGCTGTTTTTT.

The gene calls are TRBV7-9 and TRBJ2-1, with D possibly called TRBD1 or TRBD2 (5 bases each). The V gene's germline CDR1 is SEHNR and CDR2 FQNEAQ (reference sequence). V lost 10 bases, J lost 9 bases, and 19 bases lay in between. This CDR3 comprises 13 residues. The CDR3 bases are TGTGCCACCCAGACGGGGACCCGGGGTGAGCAGTTCTTC. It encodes CATQTGTRGEQFF.

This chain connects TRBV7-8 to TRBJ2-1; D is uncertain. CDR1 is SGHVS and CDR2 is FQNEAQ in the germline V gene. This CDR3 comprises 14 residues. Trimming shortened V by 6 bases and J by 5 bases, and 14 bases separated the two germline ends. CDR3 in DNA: TGTGCCAGCAGTCCGTGGCTGGAAGACAATGAGCAGTTCTTC. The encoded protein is CASSPWLEDNEQFF. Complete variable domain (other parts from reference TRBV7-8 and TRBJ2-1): GAGVSQSPRYKVAKRGQDVALRCDPISGHVSLFWYQQALGQGPEFLTYFQNEAQLDKSGLPSDRFFAERPEGSVSTLKIQRTQQEDSAVYLCASSPWLEDNEQFFGPGTRLTVL.

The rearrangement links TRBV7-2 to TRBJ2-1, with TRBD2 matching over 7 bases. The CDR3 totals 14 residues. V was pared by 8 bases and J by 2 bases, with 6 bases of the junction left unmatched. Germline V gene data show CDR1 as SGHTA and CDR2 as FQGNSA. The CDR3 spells CASSRDYAYNEQFF. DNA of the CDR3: TGTGCCAGCTCGAGGGACTACGCCTACAATGAGCAGTTCTTC.

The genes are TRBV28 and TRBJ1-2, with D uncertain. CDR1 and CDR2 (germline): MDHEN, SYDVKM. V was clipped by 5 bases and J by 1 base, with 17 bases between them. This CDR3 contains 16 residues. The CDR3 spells CASSQPRRGYNYGYTF. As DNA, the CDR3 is TGTGCCAGCAGTCAACCCCGGCGAGGGTATAACTATGGCTACACCTTC.

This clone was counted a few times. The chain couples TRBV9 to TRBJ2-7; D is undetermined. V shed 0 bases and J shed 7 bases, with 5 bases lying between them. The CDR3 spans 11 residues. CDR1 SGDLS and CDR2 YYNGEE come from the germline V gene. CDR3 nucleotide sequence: TGTGCCAGCAGCGTAGCGAAGGAGCAGTACTTC. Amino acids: CASSVAKEQYF.

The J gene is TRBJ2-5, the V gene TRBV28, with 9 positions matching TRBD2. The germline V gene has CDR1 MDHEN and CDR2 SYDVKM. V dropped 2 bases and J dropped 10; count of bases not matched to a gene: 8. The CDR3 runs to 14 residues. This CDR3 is CASSLEGSGSVQYF. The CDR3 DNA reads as TGTGCCAGCAGTTTAGAGGGTAGCGGGAGCGTCCAGTACTTC.

In DNA form, the CDR3 reads TGTGCCAGCAGCGCGACAGGTCAGGTCGAGCAGTACTTC. It translates to CASSATGQVEQYF. The chain uses TRBV7-2 and TRBJ2-7, with a possible D match to TRBD1 (6 bases). The CDR3 consists of 13 residues. Germline V gene data show CDR1 as SGHTA and CDR2 as FQGNSA. With 5 bases removed from V and 6 bases from J, the gap between germline ends came to 14 bases.

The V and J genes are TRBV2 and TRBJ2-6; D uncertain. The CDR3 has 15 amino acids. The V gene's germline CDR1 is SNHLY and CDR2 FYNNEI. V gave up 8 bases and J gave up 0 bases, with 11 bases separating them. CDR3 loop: CASVPDASGANVLTF. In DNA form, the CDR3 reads TGTGCCAGCGTGCCAGACGCCTCTGGGGCCAACGTCCTGACTTTC.

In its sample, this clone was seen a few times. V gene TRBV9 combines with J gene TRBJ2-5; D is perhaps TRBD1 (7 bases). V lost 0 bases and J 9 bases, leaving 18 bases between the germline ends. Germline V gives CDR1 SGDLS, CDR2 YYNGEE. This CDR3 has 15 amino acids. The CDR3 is CASSVDQTPRGAQYF. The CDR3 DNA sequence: TGTGCCAGCAGCGTAGACCAGACACCCAGGGGGGCCCAGTACTTC.

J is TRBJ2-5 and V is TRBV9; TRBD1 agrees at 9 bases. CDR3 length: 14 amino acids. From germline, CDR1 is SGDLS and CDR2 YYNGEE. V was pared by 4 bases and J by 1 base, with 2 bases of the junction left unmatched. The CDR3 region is CASSSGQGQETQYF. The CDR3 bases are TGTGCCAGCAGCTCGGGACAGGGCCAAGAGACCCAGTACTTC. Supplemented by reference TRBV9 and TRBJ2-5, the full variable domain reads DSGVTQTPKHLITATGQRVTLRCSPRSGDLSVYWYQQSLDQGLQFLIQYYNGEERAKGNILERFSAQQFPDLHSELNLSSLELGDSALYFCASSSGQGQETQYFGPGTRLLVL.

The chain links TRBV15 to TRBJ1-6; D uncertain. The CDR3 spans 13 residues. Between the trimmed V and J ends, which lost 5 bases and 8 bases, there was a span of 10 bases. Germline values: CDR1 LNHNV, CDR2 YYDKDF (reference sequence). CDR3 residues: CATSRRVYSPLHF. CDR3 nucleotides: TGTGCCACCAGCCGTCGGGTTTATTCACCCCTCCACTTT.